The 24 T cell receptor beta chains below all came from one sample that was sequenced in a study of blood T cells in healthy people across ages. Then a second PCR, running roughly 6 to 12 cycles, was carried out with a sample-barcoded 5' primer and a J-beta primer mix. TCRdb independently ran MiXCR on the 5' RACE reads; one entry per CDR3 protein. The sample lists hundreds of thousands of distinct CDR3 sequences; roughly 30% were seen once. Sequenced input: blood. All receptors derive from a woman of 80 years or more in good health.

J is TRBJ1-6 and V is TRBV20-1, with 7 bases identical to TRBD1. CDR1 and CDR2 (germline): DFQATT, SNEGSKA (reference sequence). With V trimmed by 3 bases and J by 7 bases, 3 bases remained unmatched. CDR3 length: 13 amino acids. The CDR3 nucleotides are TGCAGTGCTAGTAGACAGGGAAATTCACCCCTCCACTTT. Its protein product is CSASRQGNSPLHF.

This clonotype was observed a handful of times. V gene TRBV6-1 combines with J gene TRBJ1-2; D unresolved. Germline V gene data show CDR1 as MNHNS and CDR2 as SASEGT. The length of the CDR3 is 15 residues. Trimming left V 5 bases short and J 4 bases short, with 17 bases between. CDR3 region: CASSTDGRSSYGYTF. The DNA of the CDR3 is TGTGCCAGCAGTACCGATGGACGGAGCAGCTATGGCTACACCTTC.

This clonotype has ten or more counts. For the CDR3, the DNA is TGTGCCAGCAGTTACTCTGCAGATAAGGCTTTCTTT. This sequence encodes CASSYSADKAFF. The chain has TRBV6-6 and TRBJ1-1; no clear D gene. There are 12 residues in the CDR3. Deletions cut 0 bases from V and 11 bases from J, with 10 bases between. Germline V CDR1 and CDR2: MNHNY, SVGAGI (reference sequence).

This clonotype has a count of ten or more. The chain recombines TRBV9 with TRBJ2-5; 8 bases are shared with TRBD2. The V gene end was trimmed by 0 bases and the J gene end by 4 bases; junction bases not matched to a gene: 14. Germline loops: CDR1 SGDLS, CDR2 YYNGEE. This CDR3 is 18 amino acids long. In DNA, the CDR3 is TGTGCCAGCAGCGTAGCTCTGGGACTAGATGGGGGGAGAGAGACCCAGTACTTC. This gives the protein CASSVALGLDGGRETQYF.

This clonotype was found a few times. The chain combines TRBV10-3 with TRBJ1-2; D unclear. CDR3 size: 10 residues. Germline values: CDR1 ENHRY, CDR2 SYGVKD. The germline V and J ends were trimmed by 8 bases and 5 bases, with 6 bases remaining between them. Here the CDR3 DNA reads TGTGCCATCGGCCAATATGGCTACACCTTC. It is translated as CAIGQYGYTF.

This clonotype was counted a few times. CDR3 DNA: TGTGCCAGCATGCGGACAGGGTCCACCGGGGAGCTGTTTTTT. Translation: CASMRTGSTGELFF. J is TRBJ2-2 and V is TRBV6-1, with 8 bases that match TRBD1. CDR1 MNHNS and CDR2 SASEGT come from the germline V gene. The CDR3 has 14 amino acids. V shed 7 bases and J 4 bases; nucleotides not matched to a gene: 5.

This clonotype was counted ten times or more. V and J are TRBV20-1 and TRBJ2-7; no definite D call. Trimming pared 3 bases from V and 0 bases from J, leaving 18 bases between. The CDR3 runs 16 residues. Germline lookup yields CDR1 DFQATT and CDR2 SNEGSKA (reference sequence). The CDR3 DNA follows: TGCAGTGCTAGCGGTGCCACCCGCCCCCGCTCCTACGAGCAGTACTTC. As protein: CSASGATRPRSYEQYF.

J is TRBJ2-4 and V is TRBV18; perhaps D is TRBD1 or TRBD2 (5 bases each). The J call may be mistaken, given a closer DNA end match to TRBJ2-7. Germline V gene sequence: CDR1 KGHSH, CDR2 LQKENI. CDR3 length: 13 amino acids. In nucleotides, the CDR3 is TGTGCCAGCTCACCTTCCGGGGCGCACGAGCAGTACTTC. This sequence encodes CASSPSGAHEQYF.

In this sample, this clonotype turned up many times. This sequence joins TRBV7-2 and TRBJ2-1; the D gene is possibly TRBD2 (7 bases). The germline V gene encodes CDR1 SGHTA and CDR2 FQGNSA. This CDR3 is 13 amino acids long. V was shortened by 9 bases and J by 9 bases, with 18 bases between the two germline ends. CDR3 coding DNA: TGTGCCAGTGGGGGGGCGGTATCCGGTGAGCAGTTCTTC. It specifies CASGGAVSGEQFF.

This clonotype was seen a handful of times. This clone may be a read error of a much larger clone one base away. This chain connects TRBV12-3 or TRBV12-4 to TRBJ2-6; the D gene is possibly TRBD1 (5 bases). The CDR3 length is 15 residues. CDR3 in DNA: TGTGCCAGCAGTTTATCTGGGTCTGGGGCCAACGTCCGGACTTTC. Its translation: CASSLSGSGANVRTF.

The table lists this clonotype with many counts. V gene TRBV30 combines with J gene TRBJ1-5, with D tentatively TRBD1 (5 bases). The V gene lost 2 bases and the J gene lost 2 bases, with 7 bases spanning the gap. The CDR3 sequence is 13 residues long. The germline V gene has CDR1 GTSNPN and CDR2 SVGIG (reference sequence). The CDR3, as DNA: TGTGCCTGGAGTTTGGGGGGCAATCAGCCCCAGCATTTT. Amino acids: CAWSLGGNQPQHF.

V is TRBV6-5 and J is TRBJ1-1, with 9 bases lining up with TRBD1. Germline assignment: CDR1 MNHEY and CDR2 SVGAGI. The CDR3 runs 13 residues. Germline trimming cut 11 bases from V and 3 bases from J; bases unmatched to any gene: 7. The CDR3 is CAARQGGHTEAFF. The CDR3 DNA reads as TGTGCCGCGAGACAGGGGGGGCACACTGAAGCTTTCTTT.

The genes are TRBV27 and TRBJ1-1; D is uncertain. CDR1 is MNHEY and CDR2 is SMNVEV in the germline V gene (reference sequence). The CDR3 has 12 amino acids. The CDR3 region is CVSRQMNTEAFF. The CDR3, as DNA: TGTGTCTCAAGGCAAATGAACACTGAAGCTTTCTTT.

At least ten counts were recorded for this clonotype. This sequence joins TRBV20-1 and TRBJ1-4, with TRBD1 identical over 7 bases. Germline V gene lookup returns CDR1 DFQATT and CDR2 SNEGSKA (reference sequence). There are 12 residues in the CDR3. The V and J ends lost 1 base and 13 bases, in that order; junction bases with no gene match: 6. The CDR3 bases are TGCAGTGCTAGAGTCAAACAGGGGAGACTGTTTTTT. It encodes CSARVKQGRLFF.

This clonotype was recorded at least ten times. This chain connects TRBV10-3 to TRBJ1-4, with D possibly being TRBD1 (6 bases). The germline V and J ends were trimmed by 2 bases and 7 bases, with 14 bases remaining between them. CDR1 is ENHRY, CDR2 SYGVKD, per germline. The CDR3 has 15 residues. This CDR3 is CAISEDTGWGEKLFF. CDR3 coding DNA: TGTGCCATCAGTGAGGACACAGGGTGGGGTGAAAAACTGTTTTTT.

A word on this clonotype: A much bigger clone sits one base away, suggesting this may be a read error. The V and J genes are TRBV20-1 and TRBJ2-5; maybe TRBD2 (5 bases). Germline CDR1 is DFQATT and CDR2 is SNEGSKA (reference sequence). The ends were cut back, 1 base at V and 4 bases at J, with 10 bases in the middle. The CDR3 sequence is 13 residues long. As DNA, the CDR3 is TGCAGTGCTAGAGGGACTCATGCAGAGACCCAGTACTTC. Its protein is CSARGTHAETQYF.

There are a few counts of this clonotype. The chain is built from TRBV30 and TRBJ1-2; unclear D gene. This CDR3 contains 12 residues. V shed 2 bases and J shed 7 bases, with 11 bases lying between them. Germline V CDR1 and CDR2: GTSNPN, SVGIG (reference sequence). The CDR3 bases are TGTGCCTGGAGTCCCATCGAGAGTGGCTACACCTTC. Translation gives CAWSPIESGYTF. The full variable domain, its missing parts supplied by reference TRBV30 and TRBJ1-2, is SQTIHQWPATLVQPVGSPLSLECTVEGTSNPNLYWYRQAAGRGLQLLFYSVGIGQISSEVPQNLSASRPQDRQFILSSKKLLLSDSGFYLCAWSPIESGYTFGSGTRLTVV.

This clonotype was detected ten times or more. The chain has TRBV5-1 and TRBJ1-1; D remains ambiguous. Germline V lookup: CDR1 SGHRS, CDR2 YFSETQ. The ends were cut back, 0 bases at V and 1 base at J, with 10 bases in the middle. The CDR3 consists of 15 residues. CDR3 protein: CASSLGLRGNTEAFF. The CDR3 nucleotides read TGCGCCAGCAGCTTGGGTCTGAGAGGGAACACTGAAGCTTTCTTT.

At least ten counts were recorded for this clonotype. This chain connects TRBV6-2 or TRBV6-3 to TRBJ2-3, with D possibly matching TRBD2 (6 bases). Trimming pared 10 bases from V and 3 bases from J, leaving 17 bases between. Germline V CDR1 and CDR2: MNHEY, SVGEGT. The CDR3 covers 14 residues. As DNA, the CDR3 is TGTGCCACCCAGCGCGGGGCTTTGACAGATACGCAGTATTTT. Translating gives CATQRGALTDTQYF.

This clonotype was recorded a few times. The chain is built from TRBV6-2 or TRBV6-3 and TRBJ2-2, with TRBD1 as a possible D gene (6 bases). CDR3 length equals 14 residues. V lost 6 bases and J lost 1, with 9 bases in between. The germline V gene has CDR1 MNHEY and CDR2 SVGEGT. The CDR3: CASRIQGNTGELFF. CDR3 bases: TGTGCCAGCAGGATACAGGGGAACACCGGGGAGCTGTTTTTT.

The V call is TRBV6-5, the J call TRBJ2-5; the D gene is possibly TRBD1 (6 bases). Trimming pared 2 bases from V and 5 bases from J, leaving 15 bases between. The CDR3 is 15 amino acids. CDR1 and CDR2 (germline): MNHEY, SVGAGI. The CDR3 bases are TGTGCCAGCAGTTACCGAGATACAGGGTGGGAGACCCAGTACTTC. Protein sequence: CASSYRDTGWETQYF.

This clonotype was seen ten or more times. V usage is TRBV20-1 and J usage is TRBJ2-5; perhaps TRBD2 as D (5 bases). Germline CDR1 reads DFQATT; CDR2 reads SNEGSKA (reference sequence). This CDR3 has 11 residues. V lost 8 bases and J 2 bases, leaving 9 bases between the germline ends. The CDR3 DNA sequence: TGCAGTTCCGGGAAACAAGAGACCCAGTACTTC. Protein product: CSSGKQETQYF.

The chain couples TRBV19 to TRBJ1-1; 8 bases are a match to TRBD1. This CDR3 comprises 15 residues. After removal of 5 bases from V and 2 bases from J, the junction contained 7 bases not matched to a gene. The germline gives CDR1 LNHDA, CDR2 SQIVND (reference sequence). Written as DNA, the CDR3 is TGTGCCAGTAGTCCCCAGGGGACAGGTAACACTGAAGCTTTCTTT. Translation: CASSPQGTGNTEAFF. The full variable domain, in which reference TRBV19 and TRBJ1-1 provide the parts outside the CDR3, is DGGITQSPKYLFRKEGQNVTLSCEQNLNHDAMYWYRQDPGQGLRLIYYSQIVNDFQKGDIAEGYSVSREKKESFPLTVTSAQKNPTAFYLCASSPQGTGNTEAFFGQGTRLTVV.

The chain is built from TRBV27 and TRBJ2-1, with 7 nucleotides matching TRBD1. The DNA end favors TRBJ2-7, so the J call may be wrong. Germline assignment: CDR1 MNHEY and CDR2 SMNVEV (reference sequence). This CDR3 contains 14 residues. CDR3 sequence reads: CASSFRTGYNEQYF. The CDR3 DNA reads as TGTGCCAGCAGTTTCCGGACAGGCTACAATGAGCAGTACTTC.